This is a list of T cell receptor beta chains from one sample in a study of cytomegalovirus exposure and HLA in healthy donors. The data were produced by immunoSEQ multiplex PCR, yet TCRdb's version contains in-frame clones alone and is incomplete. The sample lists some 59,000 clones; roughly nine tenths were seen once. What was sequenced was PBMCs. These TCRs come from a woman between 18 and 29 years old in good health and CMV-seropositive. Each CDR3 is given with its conserved first and last residue. The D gene is left open where the match is weak. Only part of the rows carry a size: once, few, many, or a class if the clone is expanded.

TRBD1	TRBV6-5	TRBJ2-1	-	TGTGCCAGCAGGACAGGGGGTCCCTACAATGAGCAGTTCTTC	CASRTGGPYNEQFF
-	TRBV30	TRBJ1-3	-	TGTGCCTGGGGGGGTTCTTGGGGAGGATCTGGAAACACCATATATTTT	CAWGGSWGGSGNTIYF
TRBD2	TRBV5-4	TRBJ2-1	-	TGTGCCAGCTCGCGACTAGCGGGGGGGGAAGGGGATGAGCAGTTCTTC	CASSRLAGGEGDEQFF
-	TRBV15	TRBJ1-6	-	TGTGCCACCAAGTTGGGCTCCGGAATCTATAATTCACCCCTCCACTTT	CATKLGSGIYNSPLHF
TRBD2	TRBV7-9	TRBJ2-3	once	TGTGCCAGCAGCTCAATGGGACTACCTCGCACAGATACGCAGTATTTT	CASSSMGLPRTDTQYF
-	TRBV18	TRBJ1-3	-	TGTGCCAGCTCACCGGAGTGGGGACACCTCTCTGGAAACACCATATATTTT	CASSPEWGHLSGNTIYF
-	TRBV7-9	TRBJ1-1	-	TGTGCCAGCAGCTTTCCTGAGGCGGTTTCGAGTGAAGCTTTCTTT	CASSFPEAVSSEAFF
TRBD1	TRBV28	TRBJ1-2	few	TGTGCCAGCAGTTCCCGACGGACAGGGTATGGCTACACCTTC	CASSSRRTGYGYTF
TRBD2	TRBV7-2	TRBJ2-5	-	TGTGCCAGCAGCTTAGTAGGGGCCGGGGAGCGGGGGGAACAAGAGACCCAGTACTTC	CASSLVGAGERGEQETQYF
-	TRBV28	TRBJ1-2	-	TGTGCCAGCAGTTTAATACGGGGATCCTATGGCTACACCTTC	CASSLIRGSYGYTF
-	TRBV5-1	TRBJ2-3	once	TGCGCCAGCTACGAGCAGGGCACAGATACGCAGTATTTT	CASYEQGTDTQYF
TRBD2	TRBV18	TRBJ2-5	-	TGTGCCAGCTCAAAATCCGGACTAGCCGGGAGAGAGACCCAGTACTTC	CASSKSGLAGRETQYF
-	TRBV4-1	TRBJ1-5	-	TGCGCCAGCAGCCAAGAAGACAGGCTCAATCAGCCCCAGCATTTT	CASSQEDRLNQPQHF
-	TRBV7-9	TRBJ2-1	-	TGTGCCAGCAGCTTAGCGCAGGGAAGCTCCTACAATGAGCAGTTCTTC	CASSLAQGSSYNEQFF
TRBD1	TRBV10-3	TRBJ1-1	-	TGTGCCATCAGGACAGGGAATTGGGACACTGAAGCTTTCTTT	CAIRTGNWDTEAFF
-	TRBV6-7	TRBJ1-5	-	TGTGCCAGCAGTTACTCGCGCAGGGAGGTAAGCAATCAGCCCCAGCATTTT	CASSYSRREVSNQPQHF
-	TRBV30	TRBJ2-7	-	TGTGCCTGGATGGCCAGGGCCTCCGAGCAGTACTTC	CAWMARASEQYF
TRBD1	TRBV28	TRBJ2-5	-	TGTGCCAGCAGTTTCGGACCAGGGGGGACCCAGTACTTC	CASSFGPGGTQYF
-	TRBV28	TRBJ1-1	-	TGTGCCAGCAGTGCCGTTGGGGCAAGCATGAACACTGAAGCTTTCTTT	CASSAVGASMNTEAFF
TRBD1	TRBV4-3	TRBJ1-1	once	TGCGCCAGCAGCGTGGGACAGGGGAACACTGAAGCTTTCTTT	CASSVGQGNTEAFF
-	TRBV9	TRBJ1-1	-	TGTGCCAGCAGCGGGACGGGGAGAAACACTGAAGCTTTCTTT	CASSGTGRNTEAFF
TRBD1	TRBV7-8	TRBJ1-4	-	TGTGCCAGCAGCAGACAGGGGCAGGTGGGGGGAAAACTGTTTTTT	CASSRQGQVGGKLFF
TRBD2	TRBV7-9	TRBJ2-1	once	TGTGCCAGCAGCATTAGGACTAGCGGTACAAATGAGCAGTTCTTC	CASSIRTSGTNEQFF
TRBD2	TRBV27	TRBJ2-3	-	TGTGCCAGCTACCTGCGGGGGACAGATACGCAGTATTTT	CASYLRGTDTQYF
-	TRBV6-1	TRBJ2-7	once	TGTGCCAGCAGCCCTGCGACCTACGAGCAGTACTTC	CASSPATYEQYF
-	TRBV5-1	TRBJ1-1	-	TGCGCCAGCAGGTTTGCAGGGAGGACTGAAGCTTTCTTT	CASRFAGRTEAFF
-	TRBV19	TRBJ1-2	once	TGTGCCAGTAGTTGGGACATAGCTAACTATGGCTACACCTTC	CASSWDIANYGYTF
-	TRBV19	TRBJ2-5	once	TGTGCCAGTAGTATAGGGTGGACAGCACAAGAGACCCAGTACTTC	CASSIGWTAQETQYF
-	TRBV30	TRBJ1-5	-	TGTGCCTGGAGTGACTCAGACAGGTTAGGCGATCAGCCCCAGCATTTT	CAWSDSDRLGDQPQHF
-	TRBV2	TRBJ1-3	-	TGTGCCAGCCACAGGCTCTCTGGAAACACCATATATTTT	CASHRLSGNTIYF
TRBD1	TRBV5-1	TRBJ1-2	-	TGCGCCAGCAGCTTGGCAGGGGGTAACTATGGCTACACCTTC	CASSLAGGNYGYTF
-	TRBV2	TRBJ1-1	once	TGTGCCAGCAGGGGCCTGGACACTGAAGCTTTCTTT	CASRGLDTEAFF
-	TRBV18	TRBJ2-1	-	TGTGCCAGCTCGCGCGGCGGGTCAAACCGAAATGAGCAGTTCTTC	CASSRGGSNRNEQFF
TRBD2	TRBV29-1	TRBJ2-1	-	TGCAGCGTTGAAGATATAGGGGCTAGCGGGGGGACCTACAATGAGCAGTTCTTC	CSVEDIGASGGTYNEQFF
TRBD2	TRBV6-4	TRBJ2-2	-	TGTGCCAGCTCCCGGGACTATGAAGCCGGGGAGCTGTTTTTT	CASSRDYEAGELFF
-	TRBV11-1	TRBJ2-5	-	TGTGCCAGCAGCTTCCGGACTTCAGCTGAGACCCAGTACTTC	CASSFRTSAETQYF
-	TRBV10-1	TRBJ2-7	few	TGCGCCAGCAGTGAAGGGGTTACCTACGAGCAGTACTTC	CASSEGVTYEQYF
-	TRBV5-1	TRBJ1-2	-	TGCGCCAGCAGTAGCGGCCCAGGTTCGACCTATGGCTACACCTTC	CASSSGPGSTYGYTF
TRBD2	TRBV19	TRBJ2-7	-	TGTGCCAGTAGTATGCCGGGTGTGGGGGGGAGCTACGAGCAGTACTTC	CASSMPGVGGSYEQYF
-	TRBV21-1	TRBJ2-4	-	TGTGCCAGCAGCAAAAAGCGGGGGGCTCGAATAAACATTCAGTACTTC	CASSKKRGARINIQYF
TRBD2	TRBV15	TRBJ2-1	-	TGTGCCACCAGCAGGGGGGTACAGCGGGGTAATGATGAGCAGTTCTTC	CATSRGVQRGNDEQFF
TRBD1	TRBV5-1	TRBJ1-6	-	TGCGCCAGCAGCCCTTCAGGGGGCAATTCACCCCTCCACTTT	CASSPSGGNSPLHF
TRBD1	TRBV6-1	TRBJ2-7	-	TGTGCCAGCAGACCGACAGGGTACGAGCAGTACTTC	CASRPTGYEQYF
-	TRBV7-3	TRBJ1-6	-	TGTGCCAGCAGCTTTCCGGGTGGTCCCCTCCACTTT	CASSFPGGPLHF
TRBD1	TRBV7-2	TRBJ2-7	-	TGTGCCAGCAGCTGGGACAGGGGGCCCTACGAGCAGTACTTC	CASSWDRGPYEQYF
TRBD1	TRBV6-1	TRBJ2-7	-	TGTGCCGGGAGCCCCGGGACAGACCGGGGCGAGCAGTACTTC	CAGSPGTDRGEQYF
-	TRBV30	TRBJ2-7	-	TGTGCCTGGAGTGTAGACAGCTACGAGCAGTACTTC	CAWSVDSYEQYF
-	TRBV30	TRBJ2-1	-	TGTGCCTGGAGACGGGGGGCTGGGAATGAGCAGTTCTTC	CAWRRGAGNEQFF
TRBD1	TRBV4-2	TRBJ1-2	-	TGTGCCAGCAGCCAAGACGGGACAGTACTATATGGCTACACCTTC	CASSQDGTVLYGYTF
TRBD1	TRBV4-1	TRBJ2-7	-	TGCGCCAGCAGCCAACCCCCGACAGGGGACGAGCAGTACTTC	CASSQPPTGDEQYF
TRBD2	TRBV29-1	TRBJ2-3	few	TGCAGCGTTGAAGAGGGACTAGCGGGGAGCACAGATACGCAGTATTTT	CSVEEGLAGSTDTQYF
-	TRBV7-9	TRBJ1-6	once	TGTGCCAGCAGCTTACCCCCTGGGAGGAGCTCCTATAATTCACCCCTCCACTTT	CASSLPPGRSSYNSPLHF
-	TRBV10-1	TRBJ2-3	-	TGCGCCAGCAGTGAGTTGGCACAGCTCAAGGCACGCACAGATACGCAGTATTTT	CASSELAQLKARTDTQYF
TRBD1	TRBV15	TRBJ1-2	few	TGTGCCACCAGCAGAGATAACAGGGGGATCTATGGCTACACCTTC	CATSRDNRGIYGYTF
-	TRBV6-5	TRBJ1-6	-	TGTGCCAGCAGTGAGGCGCGGGGGGCCCCCCTCCACTTT	CASSEARGAPLHF